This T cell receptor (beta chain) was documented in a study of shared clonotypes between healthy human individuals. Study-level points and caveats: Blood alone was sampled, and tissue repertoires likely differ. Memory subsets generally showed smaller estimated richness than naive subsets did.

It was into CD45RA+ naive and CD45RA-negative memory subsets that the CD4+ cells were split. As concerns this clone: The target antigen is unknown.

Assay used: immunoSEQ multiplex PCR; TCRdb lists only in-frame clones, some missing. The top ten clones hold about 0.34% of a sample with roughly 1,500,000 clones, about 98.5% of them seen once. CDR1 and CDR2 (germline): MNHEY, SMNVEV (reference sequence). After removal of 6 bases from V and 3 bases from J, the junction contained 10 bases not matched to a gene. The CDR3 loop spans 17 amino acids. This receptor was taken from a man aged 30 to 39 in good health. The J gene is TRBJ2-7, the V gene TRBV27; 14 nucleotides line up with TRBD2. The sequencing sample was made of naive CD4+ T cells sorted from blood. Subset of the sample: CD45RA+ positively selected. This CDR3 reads CASRPGTSGRSHYEQYF. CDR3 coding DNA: TGTGCCAGCAGACCCGGGACTAGCGGGAGAAGTCACTACGAGCAGTACTTC.